The next 5 T cell receptor beta chains were all read from a single sample in a study of blood T cell repertoires in COVID-19. The data were produced by immunoSEQ multiplex PCR, yet TCRdb's version contains in-frame clones alone and is incomplete. The table shows approximately 270,000 clones, with around 85% occurring only once. The sequenced sample was peripheral blood. The receptors were sampled from a human donor with COVID-19, enrolled during active disease. The donor label of this sample is uncertain.

The chain uses TRBV4-2 and TRBJ2-7, with TRBD1 identical over 11 bases. In germline, CDR1 is LGHNA, CDR2 YNFKEQ. This CDR3 has 14 amino acids. V gave up 4 bases and J gave up 2 bases; unmatched junction bases: 1. As DNA, the CDR3 is TGTGCCAGCAGCCGGGGACAGGGGGCCTACGAGCAGTACTTC. This translates into CASSRGQGAYEQYF.

This sequence joins TRBV29-1 and TRBJ1-2; no firm D call. The V end lost 6 bases, the J end lost 2 bases, and 10 bases lay between the germline ends. The CDR3 is made up of 12 amino acids. CDR1 and CDR2 (germline): SQVTM, ANQGSEA. Here the CDR3 reads CSVLTPNYGYTF. Here the CDR3 DNA reads TGCAGCGTCCTGACTCCGAACTATGGCTACACCTTC.

The table lists this clone with a count of one. The chain joins TRBV3-1 (or the pseudogene TRBV3-2) to TRBJ1-5; D gene uncertain. CDR1 and CDR2 (germline): LGHDT, YNNKEL (reference sequence). The V end was cut by 3 bases, the J end by 1 base, with 7 bases between. The CDR3 has 14 residues. As DNA, the CDR3 is TGTGCCAGCAGCCATGGCAGGAGCAATCAGCCCCAGCATTTT. This gives the protein CASSHGRSNQPQHF.

J is TRBJ1-5 and V is TRBV2; 7 nucleotides agree with TRBD1. From germline, CDR1 is SNHLY and CDR2 FYNNEI. V gave up 7 bases and J gave up 4 bases; unmatched junction bases: 10. The CDR3 has 15 residues. The CDR3 loop reads CASTAIDRDNQPQHF. The CDR3 DNA reads as TGTGCCAGCACCGCGATCGACAGGGATAATCAGCCCCAGCATTTT.

This chain joins TRBV28 and TRBJ2-3, with TRBD2 matching 13 bases. J lost 8 bases, V lost 5 bases, and 4 bases had no gene match. There are 14 residues in the CDR3. Germline CDR1 and CDR2: MDHEN and SYDVKM. CDR3 in amino acids: CASSTSGRAGTQYF. In DNA form, the CDR3 reads TGTGCCAGCAGTACTAGCGGGAGGGCCGGTACGCAGTATTTT.